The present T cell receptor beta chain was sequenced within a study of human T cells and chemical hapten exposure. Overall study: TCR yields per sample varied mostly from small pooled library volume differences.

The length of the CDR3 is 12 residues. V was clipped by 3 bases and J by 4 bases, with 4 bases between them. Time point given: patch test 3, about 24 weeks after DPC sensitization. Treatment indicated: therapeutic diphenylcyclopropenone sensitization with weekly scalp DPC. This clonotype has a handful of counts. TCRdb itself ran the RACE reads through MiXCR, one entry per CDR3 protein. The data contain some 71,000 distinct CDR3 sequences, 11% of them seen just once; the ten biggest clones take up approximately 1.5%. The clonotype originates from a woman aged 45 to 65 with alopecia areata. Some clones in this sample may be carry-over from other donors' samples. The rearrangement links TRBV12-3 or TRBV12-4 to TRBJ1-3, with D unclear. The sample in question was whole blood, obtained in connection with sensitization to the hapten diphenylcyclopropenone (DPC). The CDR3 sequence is CASSFGGNTIYF. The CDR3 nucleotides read TGTGCCAGCAGTTTTGGGGGAAACACCATATATTTT.